This T cell receptor beta chain was captured by sequencing in a study of T cell repertoires in cytomegalovirus infection. Using its own MiXCR run on the reads, TCRdb lists one record per CDR3 protein. The data contain approximately 730,000 distinct CDR3 sequences, about 33% of them singletons. The trim removed 2 bases at V and 2 bases at J, leaving 5 bases unmatched. This CDR3 spans 17 amino acids. Germline V gene data show CDR1 as MGHRA and CDR2 as YSYEKL. Remarks on this clonotype: Its antigen remains unidentified.

The rearrangement joins TRBV4-1 to TRBJ2-7, with 14 bases identical to TRBD2. This clonotype was sampled from a human donor in good health (CMV status not recorded). Some clones in this sample may be carry-over from other donors' samples. The material sequenced was cultured PBMCs, taken from culture after CMV antigen stimulation. The CDR3 DNA sequence: TGCGCCAGCAGCCAAATCCGGGGACTAGCGGGAGCCTACGAGCAGTACTTC. This codes for CASSQIRGLAGAYEQYF.